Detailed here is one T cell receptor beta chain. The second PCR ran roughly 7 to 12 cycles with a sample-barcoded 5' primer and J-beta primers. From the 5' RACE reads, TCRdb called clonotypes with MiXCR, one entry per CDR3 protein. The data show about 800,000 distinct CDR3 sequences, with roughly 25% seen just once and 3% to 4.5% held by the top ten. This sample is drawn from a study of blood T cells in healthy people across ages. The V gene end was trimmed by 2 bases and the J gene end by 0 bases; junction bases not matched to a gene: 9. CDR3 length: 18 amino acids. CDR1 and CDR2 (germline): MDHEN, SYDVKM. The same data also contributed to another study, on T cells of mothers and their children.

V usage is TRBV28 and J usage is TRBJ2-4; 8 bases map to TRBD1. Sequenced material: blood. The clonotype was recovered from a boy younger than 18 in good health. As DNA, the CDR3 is TGTGCCAGCAGTTTAAACAGGGGGGCAAAACTAGCCAAAAACATTCAGTACTTC. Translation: CASSLNRGAKLAKNIQYF.